These 4 T cell receptor beta chains came from one sample sequenced in a study of graft-versus-host responses after intestinal transplantation. The method was immunoSEQ multiplex PCR; TCRdb's version includes in-frame clones alone and lacks a portion of them. Among 96,000 or so clones listed, about 93% were seen once. The antigens these receptors bind are not known. The sequenced sample was unstimulated CD4+ T cells sorted from spleen or lymph node cells, obtained before intestinal transplant. These receptor sequences come from a human donor who received an intestinal transplant.

This clone was recorded once. This chain uses TRBV5-6 with TRBJ1-5, with D tentatively TRBD1 (5 bases). V gave up 4 bases and J gave up 7 bases, with 12 bases separating them. The CDR3 extends over 13 amino acids. Per the germline V gene, CDR1 is SGHDT and CDR2 is YYEEEE. In nucleotides, the CDR3 is TGTGCCAGCAGCCGGGGCGGGGCACAGCCCCAGCATTTT. Residues: CASSRGGAQPQHF.

The rearrangement joins TRBV6-1 to TRBJ2-7; TRBD1 matches 9 bases. The germline V gene encodes CDR1 MNHNS and CDR2 SASEGT. The CDR3 runs 14 residues. V trimming: 4 bases; J trimming: 6 bases; junction bases outside the gene matches: 7. The CDR3 is CASSGDRVIAEQYF. Written as DNA, the CDR3 is TGTGCCAGCAGTGGGGACAGGGTTATCGCCGAGCAGTACTTC.

The chain employs TRBV7-8 and TRBJ1-3, with 7 bases aligning to TRBD1. Trimming took 9 bases from V and 2 from J; bases not matched to a gene: 25. The CDR3 has 20 amino acids. CDR1 is SGHVS, CDR2 FQNEAQ, per germline. CDR3 DNA sequence: TGTGCCAGAGCCGAGAACAGGGGAAAGTCCCATTGTTCGACTGGAAACACCATATATTTT. Protein product: CARAENRGKSHCSTGNTIYF.

This chain uses TRBV7-2 with TRBJ2-3; 9 bases agree with TRBD2. Germline V gene sequence: CDR1 SGHTA, CDR2 FQGNSA. CDR3 size: 15 residues. The J segment lost 2 bases and the V segment lost 4 bases, leaving 4 bases of the junction unmatched. CDR3 in amino acids: CASSSGLATTDTQYF. The CDR3 DNA is TGTGCCAGCAGCTCCGGACTAGCGACCACAGATACGCAGTATTTT.